This T cell receptor (beta chain) was sequenced for a study of a mutant IDH1 vaccine in newly diagnosed glioma. Study summary: Patients arrived already treated with radiotherapy, temozolomide, or both, most having had both.

The CDR3 loop spans 11 amino acids. Germline V gene data show CDR1 as DFQATT and CDR2 as SNEGSKA (reference sequence). With 5 bases removed from V and 2 bases from J, the gap between germline ends came to 6 bases. This clone has just a few counts. Its matching antigen is unknown. The repertoire was sequenced with immunoSEQ multiplex PCR; TCRdb's copy has only in-frame clones and lacks some. Of tens of thousands of clones in the sample, 75% to 90% were seen once. Time point given: week 11, during vaccination. The investigators gave 300 ug of mutant IDH1 20-mer peptide in each vaccine dose, together with topical imiquimod. Donor tumors were new WHO grade 3 or 4 IDH1-mutant, ATRX-lost astrocytomas. Study findings and constraints: Vaccine-induced immune responses occurred in approximately 93% of patients. No link was apparently found between pseudoprogression and changes in top peripheral T cell clonotypes.

The sequenced sample was PBMCs, obtained from a glioma patient whose treatment included an IDH1 peptide vaccine. The chain is built from TRBV20-1 and TRBJ1-1; D unresolved. This clonotype was obtained from a man between 50 and 59 years old with glioma. CDR3 nucleotide sequence: TGCAGTGCTCGACGTAACACTGAAGCTTTCTTT. Protein sequence: CSARRNTEAFF.